The next 29 T cell receptor beta chains were all read from a single sample in a study of T cell repertoires in cytomegalovirus infection. These receptors have no known antigen. Via MiXCR, TCRdb re-called the reads, giving one row per CDR3 protein. The data show around 900,000 distinct CDR3 sequences, with roughly a third seen just once and around an eighth held by the top ten. The material sequenced was cultured CD8+ T cells from PBMCs, taken from culture after CMV antigen stimulation. These receptors were obtained from a human donor in good health (CMV status not recorded). Some clones in this sample may be carry-over from other donors' samples.

This sequence joins TRBV7-9 and TRBJ1-1, with D perhaps matching TRBD1 (6 bases). Germline V gene sequence: CDR1 SEHNR, CDR2 FQNEAQ (reference sequence). The V end lost 6 bases, the J end lost 1 base, and 12 bases lay between the germline ends. CDR3 length: 14 residues. CDR3 nucleotide sequence: TGTGCCAGCAGAACAGGGAGATCGAACACTGAAGCTTTCTTT. This sequence encodes CASRTGRSNTEAFF.

This sequence joins TRBV19 and TRBJ2-1; 10 nucleotides agree with TRBD1. The germline V gene encodes CDR1 LNHDA and CDR2 SQIVND (reference sequence). The length of the CDR3 is 14 residues. V lost 6 bases to trimming and J lost 7 bases; unmatched junction nucleotides: 6. The CDR3 protein is CASRDRGPLNEQFF. CDR3 sequence (DNA): TGTGCCAGTAGAGACAGGGGGCCGTTGAATGAGCAGTTCTTC.

A note on this clonotype: Possible read error: a much larger clone is one base away. The chain uses TRBV7-6 and TRBJ2-7; 9 positions match TRBD1. The V gene end was trimmed by 5 bases and the J gene end by 3 bases; junction bases not matched to a gene: 5. This CDR3 has 14 residues. The V gene's germline CDR1 is SGHVS and CDR2 FNYEAQ. Here the CDR3 DNA reads TGTGCCAGCAGCCACGTGACAGGGGGCTACGAGCAGTACTTC. This codes for CASSHVTGGYEQYF.

In its sample, this clonotype was seen many times. The chain links TRBV19 to TRBJ2-3; D unresolved. Per the germline V gene, CDR1 is LNHDA and CDR2 is SQIVND (reference sequence). This CDR3 has 17 amino acids. V shed 6 bases and J shed 6 bases, with 25 bases lying between them. CDR3 loop: CASREVTARAFSDTQYF. In DNA, the CDR3 is TGTGCCAGTAGAGAGGTAACGGCGCGAGCATTTTCCGATACGCAGTATTTT.

V gene TRBV7-8 combines with J gene TRBJ1-5, with D perhaps TRBD1 (6 bases). CDR1 is SGHVS, CDR2 FQNEAQ, per germline. V lost 0 bases, J lost 1 base, and 13 bases lay in between. The CDR3 runs to 17 residues. The CDR3, as DNA: TGTGCCAGCAGCTTAGCGGTACAGGGATCGAGCAATCAGCCCCAGCATTTT. It codes for CASSLAVQGSSNQPQHF.

The chain joins TRBV6-6 to TRBJ2-5; the D is unclear. This CDR3 region has 15 residues. CDR1 and CDR2 (germline): MNHNY, SVGAGI (reference sequence). The V and J ends lost 4 bases and 4 bases respectively, with 16 bases between them. The CDR3 coding sequence is TGTGCCAGCAGTTCTACAGTGGGTCCGGGAGAGACCCAGTACTTC. Protein product: CASSSTVGPGETQYF.

This clonotype showed up just a few times. The chain's CDR3 is CASSQELAGYEQYV. The DNA for the CDR3 is TGCGCCAGCAGCCAAGAACTAGCCGGTTACGAGCAGTACGTC. The chain employs TRBV4-1 and TRBJ2-7, with a tentative D call TRBD2 (6 bases). The CDR3 runs 14 residues. CDR1 and CDR2 from the germline V gene are MGHRA and YSYEKL. Trimming took 0 bases from V and 4 from J, leaving 10 bases between them.

Only a few counts were recorded for this clonotype. This rearrangement joins TRBV10-2 to TRBJ1-5; 7 bases align to TRBD1. The J segment lost 2 bases and the V segment lost 8 bases, leaving 3 bases of the junction unmatched. The CDR3 is 13 amino acids. The germline gives CDR1 WSHSY, CDR2 SAAADI. The CDR3 sequence is CASGGTGNQPQHF. In DNA, the CDR3 is TGCGCCAGCGGTGGGACAGGCAATCAGCCCCAGCATTTT.

As to this clonotype: One end of the junction varies from germline; a read error may be responsible. The V and J genes are TRBV19 and TRBJ2-1; D not certain. The CDR3 is 14 residues long. Germline CDR1 LNHDA, CDR2 SQIVND (reference sequence). Written as DNA, the CDR3 is TGTGCCAGTAGTATAGATGGCGGAAACAAAGAGCAGTTCTTC. This sequence encodes CASSIDGGNKEQFF.

This chain connects TRBV23-1 to TRBJ1-5; no definite D call. TRBV23-1 is an ORF for which the function is uncertain. Trimming pared 3 bases from V and 6 bases from J, leaving 9 bases between. This CDR3 region has 13 residues. The CDR3 sequence is CASSQREGQPQHF. DNA for the CDR3: TGCGCCAGCAGTCAGAGGGAGGGTCAGCCCCAGCATTTT.

This chain joins TRBV29-1 and TRBJ1-2, with D possibly matching TRBD1 (5 bases). V was shortened by 2 bases and J by 4 bases, with 11 bases between the two germline ends. The CDR3 is 13 amino acids. CDR1 and CDR2 from the germline V gene are SQVTM and ANQGSEA. CDR3 sequence reads: CSVESEGPYGYTF. The DNA of the CDR3 is TGCAGCGTTGAATCGGAGGGGCCCTATGGCTACACCTTC.

The chain employs TRBV28 and TRBJ2-7; the D is unclear. Germline-derived CDR1 and CDR2 are MDHEN and SYDVKM. The CDR3 is made up of 12 amino acids. Trimming took off 8 bases at V and 2 bases at J, with 10 bases between the two ends. The CDR3 nucleotides are TGTGCCAGCGGCCTAGGGCCCTACGAGCAGTACGTC. Translation: CASGLGPYEQYV.

In this sample, this clonotype turned up a few times. V is TRBV6-2 or TRBV6-3 and J is TRBJ2-3; 7 nucleotides agree with TRBD2. The germline gives CDR1 MNHEY, CDR2 SVGEGT. The CDR3 length is 17 residues. The junction had 9 bases not matched to a gene; V was cut back by 3 bases and J by 0 bases. The CDR3 nucleotides read TGTGCCAGCAGTTATTACGAGCGGGACCCTAGCACAGATACGCAGTATTTT. Protein product: CASSYYERDPSTDTQYF.

This clonotype was counted many times. The V gene is TRBV12-3 or TRBV12-4, the J gene TRBJ1-1; no definite D call. The CDR3 runs 16 residues. The V and J ends lost 5 bases and 1 base respectively, with 17 bases between them. DNA of the CDR3: TGTGCCAGCAGTCCTCAACGTATCGGGTCGAACACTGAAGCTTTCTTT. It translates to CASSPQRIGSNTEAFF.

This sequence joins TRBV9 and TRBJ2-1, with D hard to call. Per the germline V gene, CDR1 is SGDLS and CDR2 is YYNGEE. The CDR3 contains 15 residues. Between the trimmed V and J ends, which lost 7 bases and 0 bases, there was a span of 14 bases. The CDR3 DNA follows: TGTGCCAGCTCCCAGAGACCGAGCTCCTACAATGAGCAGTTCTTC. It translates to CASSQRPSSYNEQFF.

The CDR3 sequence is CASSFEGRSEQFF. As DNA, the CDR3 is TGTGCCAGCAGTTTCGAGGGTAGGAGTGAGCAGTTCTTC. The rearrangement uses TRBV27 and TRBJ2-1, with a weak D call TRBD2 (5 bases). V lost 3 bases and J lost 9, with 12 bases in between. The CDR3 loop spans 13 amino acids. The germline gives CDR1 MNHEY, CDR2 SMNVEV (reference sequence).

This clonotype was detected a few times. The chain couples TRBV6-1 to TRBJ2-7; TRBD1 matches at 7 bases. CDR1 and CDR2 (germline): MNHNS, SASEGT. J gave up 7 bases and V 3 bases, and 6 bases lay outside the gene matches. This CDR3 has 13 amino acids. The CDR3 region is CASSDRGMLEQYV. CDR3 sequence (DNA): TGTGCCAGCAGTGACAGGGGGATGCTTGAGCAGTACGTC.

Many counts were recorded for this clonotype. The chain is built from TRBV27 and TRBJ2-1; 10 nucleotides align to TRBD2. The V segment lost 2 bases and the J segment 4 bases; nucleotides outside the gene matches: 2. Germline CDR1 and CDR2: MNHEY and SMNVEV (reference sequence). The CDR3 runs 15 residues. DNA of the CDR3: TGTGCCAGCAGTTTAGAGACTAGCGGGTACAATGAGCAGTTCTTC. This codes for CASSLETSGYNEQFF.

The chain recombines TRBV29-1 with TRBJ2-1, with D perhaps being TRBD1 or TRBD2 (5 bases each). With 2 bases removed from V and 2 bases from J, the gap between germline ends came to 19 bases. The CDR3 contains 17 residues. The germline V gene has CDR1 SQVTM and CDR2 ANQGSEA. As DNA, the CDR3 is TGCAGCGTTGAATACCCTCCAATGGGGGTCCCCTACAATGAGCAGTTCTTC. Translated: CSVEYPPMGVPYNEQFF.

V gene TRBV12-5 combines with J gene TRBJ1-2; the match to TRBD1 covers 8 bases. Unmatched junction bases numbered 11, after V lost 3 bases and J lost 5 bases. CDR1 is LGHNT and CDR2 is FRNRAP in the germline V gene. The CDR3 runs to 16 residues. The DNA of the CDR3 is TGTGCTAGTGGTTTTAACAACCGGGACAGGAGATATGGCTACACCTTC. Amino acid sequence: CASGFNNRDRRYGYTF.

The chain combines TRBV6-1 with TRBJ2-2; 10 nucleotides match TRBD1. J was trimmed by 10 bases and V by 6 bases; bases with no gene match: 14. The germline CDR1 and CDR2 sequences are MNHNS and SASEGT. The CDR3 totals 16 residues. CDR3 residues: CASSDPRDRGLMELFF. Here the CDR3 DNA reads TGTGCCAGCAGCGACCCGCGGGACAGGGGTCTTATGGAGCTGTTTTTT.

This clonotype was detected once. The chain combines TRBV10-3 with TRBJ2-1; D is unclear. Per germline, CDR1 ENHRY and CDR2 SYGVKD. CDR3 length: 11 residues. The V end was cut by 4 bases, the J end by 5 bases, with 3 bases between. CDR3 coding DNA: TGTGCCATCAGTGGTAACAATGAGCAGTTCTTC. Translating gives CAISGNNEQFF.

This clonotype has ten or more counts. The rearrangement links TRBV7-8 to TRBJ2-5, with 7 positions matching TRBD1. The CDR3 runs 15 residues. CDR1 is SGHVS and CDR2 is FQNEAQ in the germline V gene. J was trimmed by 9 bases and V by 5 bases; bases with no gene match: 15. CDR3 sequence reads: CASSPRTGLREAQYF. Written as DNA, the CDR3 is TGTGCCAGCAGCCCCCGGACAGGATTAAGAGAAGCCCAGTACTTC.

The chain couples TRBV27 to TRBJ2-2; 12 bases line up with TRBD1. CDR1 and CDR2 from the germline V gene are MNHEY and SMNVEV (reference sequence). The CDR3 totals 16 residues. V dropped 6 bases and J dropped 5; count of bases not matched to a gene: 7. CDR3 region: CASSQGQGAWTGELFF. Written as DNA, the CDR3 is TGTGCCAGCAGCCAGGGACAGGGGGCCTGGACCGGGGAGCTGTTTTTT.

V and J are TRBV2 and TRBJ2-5; either TRBD1 or TRBD2 may supply D (6 bases each). CDR3 length equals 15 residues. V lost 5 bases and J 5 bases, leaving 18 bases between the germline ends. CDR1 SNHLY and CDR2 FYNNEI come from the germline V gene. In DNA form, the CDR3 reads TGTGCCAGCAGTAAATACCGGGGGCAGGAGGAGACCCAGTACTTC. Translation gives CASSKYRGQEETQYF.

J is TRBJ1-2 and V is TRBV2; D unresolved. The CDR3 consists of 17 residues. Germline loops: CDR1 SNHLY, CDR2 FYNNEI. Trimming removed 0 bases from V and 3 bases from J, with 17 bases in between. The CDR3 nucleotides read TGTGCCAGCAGTGAAGCGCTTCGTGGACTTAGAGACTATGGCTACACCTTC. This translates into CASSEALRGLRDYGYTF.

This chain links TRBV7-2 with TRBJ2-3; no definite D call. From germline, CDR1 is SGHTA and CDR2 FQGNSA. The CDR3 contains 15 residues. Trimming removed 0 bases from V and 2 bases from J, with 9 bases in between. The CDR3 spells CASSLAGYHTDTQYF. In nucleotides, the CDR3 is TGTGCCAGCAGCTTAGCTGGTTACCACACAGATACGCAGTATTTT.

This clonotype showed up many times. The rearrangement joins TRBV7-2 to TRBJ1-1; D possibly corresponds to TRBD1 (5 bases). V lost 4 bases and J lost 3, with 21 bases in between. The germline V gene has CDR1 SGHTA and CDR2 FQGNSA. The CDR3 has 17 residues. CDR3 coding DNA: TGTGCCAGCAGCTCACTCTTAGAGGGACGATCGGACACTGAAGCTTTCTTT. Residues: CASSSLLEGRSDTEAFF. The whole variable domain, filled in from reference TRBV7-2 and TRBJ1-1, reads GAGVSQSPSNKVTEKGKDVELRCDPISGHTALYWYRQSLGQGLEFLIYFQGNSAPDKSGLPSDRFSAERTGGSVSTLTIQRTQQEDSAVYLCASSSLLEGRSDTEAFFGQGTRLTVV.

The chain carries TRBV10-3 and TRBJ1-4, with no clear D. Trimming pared 0 bases from V and 8 bases from J, leaving 4 bases between. This CDR3 is built from 12 residues. Germline V lookup: CDR1 ENHRY, CDR2 SYGVKD. In DNA, the CDR3 is TGTGCCATCAGTGAGTCAAAGGAAAAACTGTTTTTT. It is translated as CAISESKEKLFF.